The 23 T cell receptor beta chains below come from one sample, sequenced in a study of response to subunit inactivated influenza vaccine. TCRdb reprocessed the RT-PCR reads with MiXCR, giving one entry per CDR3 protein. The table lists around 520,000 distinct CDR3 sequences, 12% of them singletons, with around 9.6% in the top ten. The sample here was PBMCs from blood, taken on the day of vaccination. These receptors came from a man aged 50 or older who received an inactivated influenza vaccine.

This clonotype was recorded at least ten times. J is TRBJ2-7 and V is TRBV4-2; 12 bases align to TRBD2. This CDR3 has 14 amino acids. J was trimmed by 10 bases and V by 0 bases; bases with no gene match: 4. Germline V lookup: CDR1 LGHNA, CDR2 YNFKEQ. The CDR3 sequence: CASSQDRTSGVQYF. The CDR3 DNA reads TGTGCCAGCAGCCAAGACCGGACTAGCGGGGTCCAGTACTTC.

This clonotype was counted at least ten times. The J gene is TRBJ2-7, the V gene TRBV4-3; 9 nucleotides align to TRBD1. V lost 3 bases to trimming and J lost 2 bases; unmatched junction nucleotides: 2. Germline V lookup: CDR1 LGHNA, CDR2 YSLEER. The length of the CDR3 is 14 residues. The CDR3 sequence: CASSQGTGTYEQYF. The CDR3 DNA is TGCGCCAGCAGCCAGGGGACAGGGACCTACGAGCAGTACTTC.

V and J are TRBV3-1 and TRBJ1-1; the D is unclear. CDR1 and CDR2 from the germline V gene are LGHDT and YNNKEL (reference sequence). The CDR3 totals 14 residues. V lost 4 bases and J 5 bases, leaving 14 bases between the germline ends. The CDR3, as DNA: TGTGCCAGCAGCCCCGTGGGAGGGAGGACTGAAGCTTTCTTT. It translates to CASSPVGGRTEAFF.

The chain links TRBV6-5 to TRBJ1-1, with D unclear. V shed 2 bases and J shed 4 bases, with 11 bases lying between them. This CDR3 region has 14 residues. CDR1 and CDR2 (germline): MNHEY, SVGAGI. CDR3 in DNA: TGTGCCAGCAGTTACGGGAGGGCCGGCACTGAAGCTTTCTTT. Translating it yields CASSYGRAGTEAFF.

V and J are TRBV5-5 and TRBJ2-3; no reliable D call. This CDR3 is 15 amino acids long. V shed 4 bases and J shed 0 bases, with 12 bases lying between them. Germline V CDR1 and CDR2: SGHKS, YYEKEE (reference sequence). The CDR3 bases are TGTGCCAGCAGCGCCACAGATTCTAGCACAGATACGCAGTATTTT. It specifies CASSATDSSTDTQYF.

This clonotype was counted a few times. Here the CDR3 DNA reads TGTGCCAGCAGTTACTCTGGACAGGCCTACAATGAGCAGTTCTTC. Protein product: CASSYSGQAYNEQFF. V gene TRBV6-2 or TRBV6-3 combines with J gene TRBJ2-1; 7 positions agree with TRBD1. CDR1 and CDR2 (germline): MNHEY, SVGEGT. The CDR3 length is 15 residues. The V segment lost 0 bases and the J segment 2 bases; nucleotides outside the gene matches: 1.

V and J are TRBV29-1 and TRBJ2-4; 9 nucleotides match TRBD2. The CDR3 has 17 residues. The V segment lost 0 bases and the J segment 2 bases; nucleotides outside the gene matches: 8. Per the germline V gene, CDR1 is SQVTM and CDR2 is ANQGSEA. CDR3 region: CSVEDHSGSLPKNIQYF. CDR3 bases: TGCAGCGTTGAAGATCATAGCGGGAGTCTGCCCAAAAACATTCAGTACTTC. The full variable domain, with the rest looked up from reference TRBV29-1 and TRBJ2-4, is SAVISQKPSRDICQRGTSLTIQCQVDSQVTMMFWYRQQPGQSLTLIATANQGSEATYESGFVIDKFPISRPNLTFSTLTVSNMSPEDSSIYLCSVEDHSGSLPKNIQYFGAGTRLSVL.

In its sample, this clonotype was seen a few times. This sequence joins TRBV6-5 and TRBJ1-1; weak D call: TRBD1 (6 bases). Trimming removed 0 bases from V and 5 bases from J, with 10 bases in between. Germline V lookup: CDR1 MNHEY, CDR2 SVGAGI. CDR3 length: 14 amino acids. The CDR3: CASSYSIGGTEAFF. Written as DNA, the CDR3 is TGTGCCAGCAGTTACTCGATAGGGGGGACTGAAGCTTTCTTT.

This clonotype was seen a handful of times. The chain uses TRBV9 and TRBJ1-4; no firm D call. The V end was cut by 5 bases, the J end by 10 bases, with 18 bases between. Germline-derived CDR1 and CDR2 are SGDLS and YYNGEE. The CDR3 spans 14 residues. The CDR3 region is CASRPGYQTGKLFF. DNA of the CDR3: TGTGCCAGCAGGCCCGGGTACCAGACGGGAAAACTGTTTTTT.

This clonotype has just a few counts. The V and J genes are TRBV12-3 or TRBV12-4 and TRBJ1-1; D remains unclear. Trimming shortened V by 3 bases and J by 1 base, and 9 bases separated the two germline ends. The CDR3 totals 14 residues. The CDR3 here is CASSFRQTNTEAFF. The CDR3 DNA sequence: TGTGCCAGCAGTTTCAGGCAGACGAACACTGAAGCTTTCTTT.

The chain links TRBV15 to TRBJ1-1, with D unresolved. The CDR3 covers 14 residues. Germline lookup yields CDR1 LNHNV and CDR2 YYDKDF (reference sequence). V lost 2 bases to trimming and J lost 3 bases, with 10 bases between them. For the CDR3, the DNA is TGTGCCACCAGCAGATCGGTCGGGTACACTGAAGCTTTCTTT. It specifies CATSRSVGYTEAFF. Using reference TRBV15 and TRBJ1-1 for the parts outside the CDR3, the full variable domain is DAMVIQNPRYQVTQFGKPVTLSCSQTLNHNVMYWYQQKSSQAPKLLFHYYDKDFNNEADTPDNFQSRRPNTSFCFLDIRSPGLGDTAMYLCATSRSVGYTEAFFGQGTRLTVV.

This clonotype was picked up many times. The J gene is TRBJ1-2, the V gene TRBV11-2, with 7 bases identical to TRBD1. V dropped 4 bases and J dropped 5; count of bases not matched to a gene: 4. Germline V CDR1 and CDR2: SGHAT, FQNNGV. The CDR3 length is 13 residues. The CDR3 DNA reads TGTGCCAGCAGCTCGACAGGGCGGTATGGCTACACCTTC. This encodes CASSSTGRYGYTF.

CDR3 protein: CASSRGELAGGQQQATQYF. CDR3 DNA sequence: TGTGCCAGCAGTCGCGGGGAGCTAGCGGGGGGCCAACAGCAGGCTACGCAGTATTTT. The chain joins TRBV6-2 or TRBV6-3 to TRBJ2-3, with 11 bases aligning to TRBD2. CDR1 is MNHEY and CDR2 is SVGEGT in the germline V gene. CDR3 size: 19 residues. J lost 8 bases, V lost 5 bases, and 21 bases had no gene match.

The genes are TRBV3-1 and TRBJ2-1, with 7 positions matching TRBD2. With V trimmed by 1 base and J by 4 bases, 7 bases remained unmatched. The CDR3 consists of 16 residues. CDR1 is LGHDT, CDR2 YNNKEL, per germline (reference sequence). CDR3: CASSQGPSGAYNEQFF. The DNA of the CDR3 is TGTGCCAGCAGCCAAGGTCCGAGCGGGGCATACAATGAGCAGTTCTTC.

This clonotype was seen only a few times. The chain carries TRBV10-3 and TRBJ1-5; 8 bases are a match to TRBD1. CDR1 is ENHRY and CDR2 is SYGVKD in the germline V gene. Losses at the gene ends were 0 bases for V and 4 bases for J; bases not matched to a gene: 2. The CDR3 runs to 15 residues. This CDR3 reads CAISESGQDNQPQHF. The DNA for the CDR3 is TGTGCCATCAGTGAGTCGGGACAGGATAATCAGCCCCAGCATTTT.

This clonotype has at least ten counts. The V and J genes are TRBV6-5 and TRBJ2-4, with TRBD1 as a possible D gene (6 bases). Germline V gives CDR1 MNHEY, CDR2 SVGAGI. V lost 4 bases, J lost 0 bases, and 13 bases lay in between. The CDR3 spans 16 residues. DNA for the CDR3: TGTGCCAGCAGTTTTGGATGGGGGCTAGCCAAAAACATTCAGTACTTC. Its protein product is CASSFGWGLAKNIQYF.

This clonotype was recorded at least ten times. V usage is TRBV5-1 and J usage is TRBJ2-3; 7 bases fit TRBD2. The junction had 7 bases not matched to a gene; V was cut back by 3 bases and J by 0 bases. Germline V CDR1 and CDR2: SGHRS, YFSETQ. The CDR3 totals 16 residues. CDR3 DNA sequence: TGCGCCAGCAGCTCTGGGACTAAATCTAGCACAGATACGCAGTATTTT. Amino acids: CASSSGTKSSTDTQYF.

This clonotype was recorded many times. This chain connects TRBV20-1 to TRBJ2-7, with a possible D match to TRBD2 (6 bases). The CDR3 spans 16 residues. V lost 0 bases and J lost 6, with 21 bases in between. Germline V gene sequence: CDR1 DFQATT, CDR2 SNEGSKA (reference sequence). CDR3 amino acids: CSARDGAFGFGSEQYF. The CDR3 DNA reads TGCAGTGCTAGAGATGGAGCTTTCGGGTTCGGGAGCGAGCAGTACTTC.

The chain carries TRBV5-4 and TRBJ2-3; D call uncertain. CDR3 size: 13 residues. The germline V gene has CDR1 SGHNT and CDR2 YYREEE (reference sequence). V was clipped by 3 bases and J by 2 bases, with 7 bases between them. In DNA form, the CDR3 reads TGTGCCAGCAGCTCCGAGAACACAGATACGCAGTATTTT. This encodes CASSSENTDTQYF.

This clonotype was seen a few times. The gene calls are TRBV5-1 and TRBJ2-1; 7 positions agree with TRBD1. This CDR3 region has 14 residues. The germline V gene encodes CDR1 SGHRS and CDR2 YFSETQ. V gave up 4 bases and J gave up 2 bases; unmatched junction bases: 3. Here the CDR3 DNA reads TGCGCCAGCAGCCCACAGGGGCCCTACAATGAGCAGTTCTTC. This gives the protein CASSPQGPYNEQFF.

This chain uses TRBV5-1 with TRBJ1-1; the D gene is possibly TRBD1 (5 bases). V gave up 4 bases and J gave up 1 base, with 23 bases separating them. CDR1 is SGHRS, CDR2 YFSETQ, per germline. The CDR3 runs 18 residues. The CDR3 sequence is CASSGGRGASKGNTEAFF. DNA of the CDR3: TGCGCCAGCAGCGGGGGACGGGGAGCCAGCAAGGGGAACACTGAAGCTTTCTTT.

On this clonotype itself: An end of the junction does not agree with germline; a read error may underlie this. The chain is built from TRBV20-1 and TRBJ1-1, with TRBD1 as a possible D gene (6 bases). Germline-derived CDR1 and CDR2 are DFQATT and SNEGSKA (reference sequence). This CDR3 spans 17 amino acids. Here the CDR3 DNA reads TGCTGTGCTAGAGATACGGGGGGTTGGGGGCTGGACACTGAAGCTTTCTTT. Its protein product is CCARDTGGWGLDTEAFF.

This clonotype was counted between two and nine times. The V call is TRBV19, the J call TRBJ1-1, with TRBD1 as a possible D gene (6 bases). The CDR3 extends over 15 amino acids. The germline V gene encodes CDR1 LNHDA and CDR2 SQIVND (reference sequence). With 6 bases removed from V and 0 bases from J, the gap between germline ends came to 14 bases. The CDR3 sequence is CASRKGGPMNTEAFF. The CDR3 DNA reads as TGTGCCAGTAGAAAAGGGGGGCCCATGAACACTGAAGCTTTCTTT. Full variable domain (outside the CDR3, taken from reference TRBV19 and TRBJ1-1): DGGITQSPKYLFRKEGQNVTLSCEQNLNHDAMYWYRQDPGQGLRLIYYSQIVNDFQKGDIAEGYSVSREKKESFPLTVTSAQKNPTAFYLCASRKGGPMNTEAFFGQGTRLTVV.